What follows describes a single TCR beta chain. No antigen is known for it. Time point meaning: week 23, last vaccination. Each dose delivered 300 ug of mutant IDH1 20-mer peptide subcutaneously with imiquimod. This sample was included in a study of a mutant IDH1 vaccine in newly diagnosed glioma. The CDR3 is 15 residues long. Germline V gene sequence: CDR1 WSHSY, CDR2 SAAADI. V was clipped by 3 bases and J by 2 bases; unmatched bases: 3. Assay used: immunoSEQ multiplex PCR; TCRdb lists only in-frame clones, some missing. The sample has 52,000 or so clones, about 81% seen once. The sequence came from a woman aged 40-49 years with glioma. Some clones in this sample may be carry-over from other donors' samples. This sample comprised PBMCs, obtained from a glioma patient whose treatment included an IDH1 peptide vaccine. The chain links TRBV10-2 to TRBJ2-2; TRBD1 aligns across 7 bases. CDR3 coding DNA: TGCGCCAGCAGTGATCGACAGGGAAACACCGGGGAGCTGTTTTTT. It codes for CASSDRQGNTGELFF.